Listed below are T cell receptor beta chains from one sample, sequenced in a study of blood T cell repertoires in COVID-19. The method was immunoSEQ multiplex PCR; TCRdb's version includes in-frame clones alone and lacks a portion of them. The sample shows hundreds of thousands of clones, roughly 90% of them seen only once. The specimen was peripheral blood. The origin of the receptors is a young woman with COVID-19, enrolled during active disease. Each CDR3 is given with its conserved first and last residue. The D gene is left open where the match is weak. Rows may omit the clone size; those that give it use once, few, many or a size class.

TRBD1,TRBJ1-1,TRBV10-1,once,TGCGCCAGCAGCGTTATCGGGACAGACAAAGCTTTCTTT,CASSVIGTDKAFF
.,TRBJ2-1,TRBV15,.,TGTGCCACCAGGGGGTCCGACAGTTACAATGAGCAGTTCTTC,CATRGSDSYNEQFF
TRBD2,TRBJ2-5,TRBV5-1,.,TGCGCCAGCAGCCCCGGGGGGGCCGTGAAGACCCAGTACTTC,CASSPGGAVKTQYF
.,TRBJ2-1,TRBV5-1,.,TGCGCCAGCAGCTTGACGTCTAGGCAGTTAGATGAGCAGTTCTTC,CASSLTSRQLDEQFF
.,TRBJ1-5,TRBV3-1/TRBV3-2,.,TGTGCCAGCAGCCTCCACCCGGGGTATGATCAGCCCCAGCATTTT,CASSLHPGYDQPQHF
.,TRBJ1-4,TRBV21-1,.,TGTGCCAGCAGCAAAGCGCTGAGGGCCACTAATGAAAAACTGTTTTTT,CASSKALRATNEKLFF
TRBD1,TRBJ2-6,TRBV27,.,TGTGCCAGCAGGCCTACAGGGGCTGGGGCCAACGTCCTGACTTTC,CASRPTGAGANVLTF
TRBD1,TRBJ2-7,TRBV5-6,.,TGTGCCAGCAGCTTTGGGGGACAGCCCATTCCCTACGAGCAGTACTTC,CASSFGGQPIPYEQYF
.,TRBJ1-2,TRBV19,.,TGTGCCACCGCGACAGGCAACGGATATGGCTACACCTTC,CATATGNGYGYTF
.,TRBJ1-1,TRBV5-6,once,TGTGCCAGCAGCTTTAGGAGAACGGTGAACACTGAAGCTTTCTTT,CASSFRRTVNTEAFF
.,TRBJ1-5,TRBV7-2,.,TGTGCCAGCAGCGCCGCGGGTGATCAGCCCCAGCATTTT,CASSAAGDQPQHF
.,TRBJ1-2,TRBV7-9,few,TGTGCCAGCAACGGAGGTGTGACGGGGTCCCCTTCCGGCTACACCTTC,CASNGGVTGSPSGYTF
.,TRBJ1-6,TRBV6-5,.,TGTGCCAGCAGTTACTCGGATCAAGGGGATTCACCCCTCCACTTT,CASSYSDQGDSPLHF
.,TRBJ1-1,TRBV6-5,.,TGTGCCAGCAGTTACTCGAAGGGAGGTGAAGCTTTCTTT,CASSYSKGGEAFF
.,TRBJ1-1,TRBV5-1,.,TGCGCCAGCAGCTTGGCCCCAGGGTCGAAGACTGAAGCTTTCTTT,CASSLAPGSKTEAFF
TRBD1,TRBJ1-5,TRBV6-5,.,TGTGCCAGCAGACTGACAGGGAGCAATCAGCCCCAGCATTTT,CASRLTGSNQPQHF
.,TRBJ1-6,TRBV24-1,.,TGTGCCACCAGCTCCGCCCTCTGGGAGGGCCAATCCTATAATTCACCCCTCCACTTT,CATSSALWEGQSYNSPLHF
.,TRBJ2-3,TRBV7-9,.,TGTGCCAGCAGCCACCATGAAGGATCGGGTACGCAGTATTTT,CASSHHEGSGTQYF
.,TRBJ2-6,TRBV19,.,TGTGCCAGTAGTATGTCGTCTGGGGCCAACGTCCTGACTTTC,CASSMSSGANVLTF
TRBD1,TRBJ1-5,TRBV19,.,TGTGCCAGTAGCAGGACAGGGTACGATCAGCCCCAGCATTTT,CASSRTGYDQPQHF
TRBD1,TRBJ2-1,TRBV7-9,.,TGTGCCAGCAGCTTAACGAGGACAGGGGTAAATGAGCAGTTCTTC,CASSLTRTGVNEQFF
TRBD2,TRBJ2-1,TRBV2,once,TGTGCCAGCAACGGACTAGCGGCTTACAATGAGCAGTTCTTC,CASNGLAAYNEQFF
.,TRBJ2-7,TRBV4-1,.,TGCGCCAGCAGTCCAAGAGGGGGGGGGACCTACGAGCAGTACTTC,CASSPRGGGTYEQYF
.,TRBJ1-1,TRBV13,.,TGTGCCAGCAGCTTAGTGGCAGGGCTGAACACTGAAGCTTTCTTT,CASSLVAGLNTEAFF
.,TRBJ2-1,TRBV19,once,TGTGCCAGTAGTCCGGACTCAACCTACAATGAGCAGTTCTTC,CASSPDSTYNEQFF
TRBD2,TRBJ2-7,TRBV5-1,few,TGCGCCAGCAGCTTCGGGGGGGGCCCCTACGAGCAGTACTTC,CASSFGGGPYEQYF
TRBD1,TRBJ1-6,TRBV6-5,.,TGTGCCAGCACCCAATTGACAGGGTCACCCCTCCACTTT,CASTQLTGSPLHF
.,TRBJ1-1,TRBV3-1/TRBV3-2,.,TGTGCCAGCAGCCAAGTGGCGAACACTGAAGCTTTCTTT,CASSQVANTEAFF
TRBD2,TRBJ2-1,TRBV7-9,.,TGTGCCAGCAGCCCTCGGACACTAGCGGGGCCAGGGAATGAGCAGTTCTTC,CASSPRTLAGPGNEQFF
.,TRBJ2-3,TRBV5-1,.,TGCGCCAGCAGCTTTATCGCAGGGCCCACAGATACGCAGTATTTT,CASSFIAGPTDTQYF
TRBD2,TRBJ2-7,TRBV29-1,.,TGCAGCGTTGCCCTAGCGGGGACTTTCGGAGAGCAGTACTTC,CSVALAGTFGEQYF
TRBD1,TRBJ1-6,TRBV30,.,TGTGCCTGGAAGTCTGGTGGCAGGGGGAGGAATTCACCCCTCCACTTT,CAWKSGGRGRNSPLHF
TRBD1,TRBJ1-2,TRBV9,.,TGTGCCAGCAGCCCAGGGACAGGGGAAGGCTACACCTTC,CASSPGTGEGYTF
TRBD2,TRBJ2-2,TRBV5-4,.,TGTGCCAGCAGCTTGGGCGGGGGGTTCGGCGGGGAGCTGTTTTTT,CASSLGGGFGGELFF
.,TRBJ1-5,TRBV28,.,TGTGCCAGCAGTATGCGGGAGAGTCGCCTTCCCAATCAGCCCCAGCATTTT,CASSMRESRLPNQPQHF
TRBD1,TRBJ2-1,TRBV11-3,.,TGTGCCAGCAGCTTATGGGGACAGGACAATGAGCAGTTCTTC,CASSLWGQDNEQFF
TRBD2,TRBJ2-1,TRBV7-9,.,TGTGCCAGCAGCCCATCCGGGACTAGAGAGTTCTTC,CASSPSGTREFF
TRBD1,TRBJ2-4,TRBV3-1/TRBV3-2,once,TGTGCCAGCAGCCAAGATCCGCTTTTTCGGACAGGGAGTTTCACCAAAAACATTCAGTACTTC,CASSQDPLFRTGSFTKNIQYF
.,TRBJ1-5,TRBV6-4,.,TGTGCCAGCAGTGACTCGACAGGCAATCAGCCCCAGCATTTT,CASSDSTGNQPQHF
.,TRBJ1-2,TRBV19,.,TGTGCCAGTAGAAACTCGGGAGCCCACTATGGCTACACCTTC,CASRNSGAHYGYTF
.,TRBJ1-3,TRBV5-1,.,TGCGCCAGCAGCCCCACTCCCAACGTCTCTGGAAACACCATATATTTT,CASSPTPNVSGNTIYF
TRBD1,TRBJ2-7,TRBV7-9,.,TGTGCCAGCAGCTTCGGACAGGCCCATCCTGACTACGAGCAGTACTTC,CASSFGQAHPDYEQYF
.,TRBJ2-5,TRBV6-5,.,TGTGCCAGCACTAAGGGGTCGGGGACCCAGTACTTC,CASTKGSGTQYF
TRBD1,TRBJ2-7,TRBV6-6,.,TGTGCCACCCGTGGGACAGGGGGATGGGAGCAGTACTTC,CATRGTGGWEQYF
.,TRBJ1-1,TRBV11-2,.,TGTGCCAGCAGCTTCGGGGGAGGGGGGAACACTGAAGCTTTCTTT,CASSFGGGGNTEAFF
TRBD1,TRBJ2-7,TRBV2,.,TGTGCCAGCAGAGGGCTGACAGGGGATTACACCTACGAGCAGTACTTC,CASRGLTGDYTYEQYF
TRBD1,TRBJ2-3,TRBV5-1,.,TGCGCCAGCAGCTTACTGACAGGGGGAAGAGATACGCAGTATTTT,CASSLLTGGRDTQYF